These 20 T cell receptor beta chains originate from one sample sequenced in a study of T cell repertoires in cytomegalovirus infection. TCRdb ran MiXCR on the reads and lists one entry per CDR3 protein. This sample has around 550,000 distinct CDR3 sequences; about 26% occur once, and the top ten carry approximately 13%. Sequenced: PBMCs. These receptors all stem from a human donor in good health (CMV status not recorded). Some clones in this sample may be carry-over from other donors' samples.

This clonotype was recorded a few times. The V gene is TRBV11-3, the J gene TRBJ2-3, with D unclear. The CDR3 spans 16 residues. V lost 0 bases to trimming and J lost 2 bases, with 12 bases between them. CDR1 is SGHNT and CDR2 is YENEEA in the germline V gene. The CDR3 sequence is CASSLDRIGSTDTQYF. The CDR3 DNA reads TGTGCCAGCAGCTTAGATCGTATCGGATCCACAGATACGCAGTATTTT.

V usage is TRBV5-5 and J usage is TRBJ2-7; TRBD1 is a possible D gene (6 bases). Germline assignment: CDR1 SGHKS and CDR2 YYEKEE (reference sequence). There are 14 residues in the CDR3. Trimming pared 4 bases from V and 2 bases from J, leaving 13 bases between. CDR3 nucleotide sequence: TGTGCCAGCAGCAAACAACAGGGAGCCTACGAGCAGTACTTC. Its protein product is CASSKQQGAYEQYF.

V is TRBV19 and J is TRBJ2-6; D not certain. The germline V gene encodes CDR1 LNHDA and CDR2 SQIVND (reference sequence). The ends were cut back, 3 bases at V and 1 base at J, with 10 bases in the middle. This CDR3 is 16 amino acids long. The CDR3 loop is CASSIVGSSGANVLTF. CDR3 DNA: TGTGCCAGTAGTATCGTTGGGTCTTCTGGGGCCAACGTCCTGACTTTC. The variable domain in full, with the rest retrieved from reference TRBV19 and TRBJ2-6, is DGGITQSPKYLFRKEGQNVTLSCEQNLNHDAMYWYRQDPGQGLRLIYYSQIVNDFQKGDIAEGYSVSREKKESFPLTVTSAQKNPTAFYLCASSIVGSSGANVLTFGAGSRLTVL.

The V and J genes are TRBV6-1 and TRBJ1-5; 7 nucleotides match TRBD1. With 5 bases clipped from V and 9 bases from J, the junction kept 10 bases outside the gene matches. CDR1 MNHNS and CDR2 SASEGT come from the germline V gene. The CDR3 sequence is 14 residues long. The CDR3 region has the DNA TGTGCCAGCAGTACCGGGGACAGTCGATGGCCCCAGCATTTT. This encodes CASSTGDSRWPQHF.

The chain joins TRBV11-2 to TRBJ1-1; D unresolved. This CDR3 spans 14 amino acids. V shed 5 bases and J shed 8 bases, with 18 bases lying between them. CDR1 is SGHAT, CDR2 FQNNGV, per germline. CDR3 amino acids: CASSRLLIGTEAFF. The CDR3 DNA sequence: TGTGCCAGCAGCCGATTATTGATCGGAACCGAAGCTTTCTTT.

In DNA, the CDR3 is TGTGCCACCAGCTCAAGGACTAGTGAAGAGACCCAGTACTTC. Residues: CATSSRTSEETQYF. The V gene is TRBV15, the J gene TRBJ2-5; 7 nucleotides align to TRBD2. V gave up 5 bases and J gave up 3 bases; unmatched junction bases: 6. CDR3 length: 14 amino acids. Germline assignment: CDR1 LNHNV and CDR2 YYDKDF (reference sequence).

This sequence joins TRBV9 and TRBJ1-1; weak D call: TRBD1 (6 bases). V dropped 2 bases and J dropped 0 bases, with 17 bases sitting between them. The V gene's germline CDR1 is SGDLS and CDR2 YYNGEE. The CDR3 sequence is 17 residues long. CDR3 DNA sequence: TGTGCCAGCAGCGTGGACCCCCTAGGGGGGCTGAACACTGAAGCTTTCTTT. Protein product: CASSVDPLGGLNTEAFF.

This clonotype was seen a few times. The gene calls are TRBV6-2 or TRBV6-3 and TRBJ2-3, with D unclear. V lost 6 bases and J 1 base, leaving 8 bases between the germline ends. CDR1 and CDR2 (germline): MNHEY, SVGEGT. CDR3 length: 13 amino acids. CDR3: CASRTERTDTQYF. CDR3 nucleotides: TGTGCCAGCAGAACAGAACGCACAGATACGCAGTATTTT.

This clonotype was observed a few times. V usage is TRBV6-5 and J usage is TRBJ2-6; D is uncertain. Trimming removed 0 bases at V and 2 bases at J, with 11 bases between. The CDR3 sequence is 17 residues long. Germline-derived CDR1 and CDR2 are MNHEY and SVGAGI. CDR3 nucleotides: TGTGCCAGCAGTTACTCCCAAGCGAGGACTGGGGCCAACGTCCTGACTTTC. Encoded protein: CASSYSQARTGANVLTF.

The V call is TRBV14, the J call TRBJ2-5, with D unresolved. CDR1 is SGHDN and CDR2 is FVKESK in the germline V gene. CDR3 length equals 13 residues. Trimming pared 0 bases from V and 5 bases from J, leaving 7 bases between. The CDR3 region is CASSQDLVETQYF. CDR3 DNA sequence: TGTGCCAGCAGCCAAGATTTGGTGGAGACCCAGTACTTC. Looking up the rest from reference TRBV14 and TRBJ2-5 gives the full variable domain: EAGVTQFPSHSVIEKGQTVTLRCDPISGHDNLYWYRRVMGKEIKFLLHFVKESKQDESGMPNNRFLAERTGGTYSTLKVQPAELEDSGVYFCASSQDLVETQYFGPGTRLLVL.

This clonotype was seen more than once but under ten times. The J gene is TRBJ2-1, the V gene TRBV6-1; 9 nucleotides match TRBD2. The J segment lost 8 bases and the V segment lost 10 bases, leaving 21 bases of the junction unmatched. The length of the CDR3 is 17 residues. Germline loops: CDR1 MNHNS, CDR2 SASEGT. The CDR3 loop reads CATAPLSGGGRGHEQFF. The DNA of the CDR3 is TGTGCCACCGCACCCCTCTCGGGAGGCGGGAGGGGGCATGAGCAGTTCTTC.

The genes are TRBV11-3 and TRBJ2-7; a weak D match, TRBD1 (6 bases). The CDR3 is 12 amino acids. CDR1 SGHNT and CDR2 YENEEA come from the germline V gene. The V end was cut by 6 bases, the J end by 6 bases, with 12 bases between. The CDR3, as DNA: TGTGCCAGCAGTCAACAGGGATTCGAGCAGTACGTC. Protein sequence: CASSQQGFEQYV.

The gene calls are TRBV5-1 and TRBJ2-1, with 14 bases identical to TRBD2. The CDR3 spans 17 residues. Germline lookup yields CDR1 SGHRS and CDR2 YFSETQ. J lost 8 bases, V lost 2 bases, and 9 bases had no gene match. The CDR3 coding sequence is TGCGCCAGCAGCTTTCTAACCGGGACTAGCGGGAGTGATGAGCAGTTCTTC. Translating it yields CASSFLTGTSGSDEQFF.

This clonotype came up a few times. The V call is TRBV4-1, the J call TRBJ1-6; 7 positions agree with TRBD1. The CDR3 has 14 amino acids. Trimming removed 2 bases from V and 8 bases from J; junction bases left unmatched: 3. Germline values: CDR1 MGHRA, CDR2 YSYEKL. The CDR3 DNA reads TGCGCCAGCAGCCAAAGTCAGGGGGATTCACCCCTCCACTTT. It yields the protein CASSQSQGDSPLHF.

V usage is TRBV11-2 and J usage is TRBJ1-4; TRBD1 matches at 8 bases. Germline V gene data show CDR1 as SGHAT and CDR2 as FQNNGV. V shed 2 bases and J 7 bases; nucleotides not matched to a gene: 6. This CDR3 has 15 amino acids. The CDR3 is CASSLQGAGPEKLFF. The CDR3 DNA is TGTGCCAGCAGCTTACAGGGGGCAGGGCCTGAAAAACTGTTTTTT.

The chain carries TRBV28 and TRBJ1-6; 7 nucleotides align to TRBD1. The CDR3 consists of 15 residues. J was trimmed by 10 bases and V by 8 bases; bases with no gene match: 14. Germline values: CDR1 MDHEN, CDR2 SYDVKM. CDR3 bases: TGTGCCAGCGCGCGCAGGGGGGCCTATGGGTCACCCCTCCACTTT. Translating gives CASARRGAYGSPLHF. The full variable domain, rest sourced from reference TRBV28 and TRBJ1-6, is DVKVTQSSRYLVKRTGEKVFLECVQDMDHENMFWYRQDPGLGLRLIYFSYDVKMKEKGDIPEGYSVSREKKERFSLILESASTNQTSMYLCASARRGAYGSPLHFGNGTRLTVT.

The chain joins TRBV12-3 or TRBV12-4 to TRBJ1-6; 8 bases are a match to TRBD1. CDR3 length: 15 amino acids. The trim removed 6 bases at V and 6 bases at J, leaving 7 bases unmatched. CDR3 sequence reads: CASRTGAISNSPLHF. CDR3 nucleotide sequence: TGTGCCAGCAGGACAGGGGCAATTAGTAATTCACCCCTCCACTTT.

Only one count was recorded for this clonotype. CDR3 in amino acids: CATQNWGRQETQYF. In nucleotides, the CDR3 is TGTGCCACCCAAAACTGGGGCCGGCAAGAGACCCAGTACTTC. The genes are TRBV10-3 and TRBJ2-5; possibly TRBD1 for D (5 bases). V lost 10 bases to trimming and J lost 2 bases, with 17 bases between them. Germline loops: CDR1 ENHRY, CDR2 SYGVKD. CDR3 length equals 14 residues.

This clonotype was observed a single time. The CDR3 here is CASRDPGQNYGYTF. CDR3 sequence (DNA): TGTGCCAGCAGAGACCCGGGACAGAACTATGGCTACACCTTC. The chain combines TRBV6-2 or TRBV6-3 with TRBJ1-2; 7 nucleotides match TRBD1. J lost 2 bases, V lost 6 bases, and 6 bases had no gene match. The CDR3 runs to 14 residues. CDR1 is MNHEY and CDR2 is SVGEGT in the germline V gene.

There are a few counts of this clonotype. The V and J genes are TRBV27 and TRBJ1-5; D is possibly TRBD1 (6 bases). Germline assignment: CDR1 MNHEY and CDR2 SMNVEV (reference sequence). This CDR3 has 12 amino acids. Between the trimmed V and J ends, which lost 10 bases and 7 bases, there was a span of 14 bases. Here the CDR3 DNA reads TGTGCCACGGGGGGGCTTGGGCAGCCCCAGCATTTT. Protein sequence: CATGGLGQPQHF.